This TCR beta chain stems from a study of CD8 T cells in Susac syndrome. General study points: That the number of individuals in its TCR sequencing and HLA analysis was relatively small was acknowledged by the study.

When the RNA was reverse transcribed, random hexamers were used with an input of roughly 0.5 to 1 ug. Amplification of TCR beta CDR3 was carried out by immunoSEQ multiplex PCR, which covered 54 Vbeta and 13 Jbeta segments. TCRdb fed the immunoSEQ multiplex PCR reads into MiXCR, producing one record per CDR3 protein. This table has a few hundred thousand distinct CDR3 sequences, approximately 90% appearing once. To note about this clonotype: Its antigen remains unknown.

The TCR sequence derives from a human donor with multiple sclerosis. Material: CD8+ T cells from PBMCs.

Written as DNA, the CDR3 is TGTGCCAGCAGCTCGGGACAGCCCGGGGACGGCTACACCTTC. Its translation is CASSSGQPGDGYTF. The chain recombines TRBV7-3 with TRBJ1-2; TRBD1 matches at 7 bases. The CDR3 consists of 14 residues. The trim removed 4 bases at V and 8 bases at J, leaving 10 bases unmatched. CDR1 SGHTA and CDR2 FQGTGA come from the germline V gene. The variable domain in full, with the rest retrieved from reference TRBV7-3 and TRBJ1-2, is GAGVSQTPSNKVTEKGKYVELRCDPISGHTALYWYRQSLGQGPEFLIYFQGTGAADDSGLPNDRFFAVRPEGSVSTLKIQRTERGDSAVYLCASSSGQPGDGYTFGSGTRLTVV.